This T cell receptor (beta chain) was recorded in a study of blood T cell repertoires in COVID-19. Study background: Sites across the United States, Italy and Spain contributed samples from acute and convalescent COVID-19. Sample material is recorded as cDNA or gDNA derived from T cells, B-cell-depleted T cells, or PBMCs.

Original analysis: Researchers report that nucleated cell counts were estimated from reference gene primer amplification. TCRdb keeps only in-frame clones here, not all; method: immunoSEQ multiplex PCR. The D gene and trimming were derived from the DNA, and the V and J assignments and clone size from that table. The table includes 95,000 or so clones, approximately 91% detected once. CDR1 MNHEY and CDR2 SVGAGI come from the germline V gene. V was pared by 6 bases and J by 6 bases, with 3 bases of the junction left unmatched. CDR3 length: 14 amino acids. The clonotype was recovered from a woman in her 70s with acute or convalescent COVID-19. Sequenced: peripheral blood. The chain joins TRBV6-5 to TRBJ1-6, with 9 bases aligning to TRBD1. The chain's CDR3 is CASRPGQGNSPLHF. CDR3 coding DNA: TGTGCCAGCAGACCGGGACAGGGTAATTCACCCCTCCACTTT.